Included here is one T cell receptor (beta chain) sequence, with context. No cognate antigen has been identified for it. This sample is part of a study of monozygotic twins with inflammatory bowel disease (dated by TCRdb to between 2017 and 2020). General notes on the study: The complete study included about 30 monozygotic twin pairs: 19 IBD-discordant Danish pairs and nine German pairs, of which four were IBD-concordant and five were IBD-discordant. The search for disease-associated traits relied mainly on comparing, within discordant pairs, IBD patients with their genetically identical healthy co-twins. Each individual had, on average, about 151 000 unique TCRalpha sequences and 181 000 unique TCRbeta sequences available for analysis. Overall results and qualifications from the work: No single strong signal or clonotype linked to IBD turned up in the results, so the idea that one exists was not supported. Different T cell subtypes could not be distinguished in the analysis. No difference in repertoire similarity was observed between concordant and discordant twins, possibly owing to limited statistical power. TCRbeta repertoire diversity, by inverse Simpson index, was decreased in IBD patients compared with their healthy co-twins. Because patients were on differing immunosuppressive treatments, the repertoires may have picked up extra background noise and inter-individual variability. Compared with healthy twins, IBD patients had fewer clonotypes in common with other individuals, a difference most pronounced in patients showing signs of disease activity.

Library construction relied on 5' RACE. Each TCR library was prepared from 3,000 to 4,000 ng of total RNA. cDNA was synthesized with SMARTScribe reverse transcriptase in eight separate reactions per sample. During cDNA synthesis, unique molecular identifiers containing a 6-nucleotide sample barcode were introduced by template switching. TCRalpha and TCRbeta cDNA was amplified by two nested PCRs of approximately 16 and 10 cycles, with bead purification after each PCR. Before amplification, the cDNA was treated with uracil DNA-glycosylase and purified using the QIAquick PCR purification kit. The second PCR added Illumina TruSeq-compatible adapters along with sample-specific barcodes. Library quality and concentration were assessed using TapeStation and Qubit, and about 5 ng of each library was pooled. The pooled libraries were sequenced with 2 x 100 bp reads and custom sequencing primers on an Illumina HiSeq2500 single-index Rapid Run. Regarding the original processing steps: UMI-based consensus assembly with MiGEC version 1.2.6 was used to correct PCR and sequencing errors. MiXCR version 2.1.1 handled V(D)J alignment, clonotype assembly and CDR3 extraction. Gene usage, clonotype sharing and MAIT/NKT TCR abundance were normalised by analysing the top 1000, 10 000 and 20 000 clonotypes per sample. Diversity was computed as the inverse Simpson index with the vegan R package after downsampling to 27 000 UMIs. Paired Mann-Whitney U tests were applied to discordant twin pairs, and Benjamini-Hochberg correction was used for multiple testing. Reads reprocessed by TCRdb are summarized as one entry per CDR3 protein sequence, and DNA is absent. What appears here as the V and J calls and clone size reflects TCRdb's work, not the paper's. The sample's records list approximately 330,000 distinct CDR3 sequences. Of the sample, 2% to 2.5% is held by the ten largest clones.

A 2.5 ml peripheral blood sample was drawn into PAXgene tubes per donor and stored at -80°C. Without T cell sorting, total RNA was isolated from whole blood using the PAXgene blood miRNA kit on an automated QIAcube. Peripheral blood from monozygotic twin pairs who were concordant or discordant for inflammatory bowel disease underwent deep TCRalpha and TCRbeta repertoire profiling using unique molecular barcoding. Smoking habits were recorded for all twin pairs, and each individual was classified as a current, former or never smoker. The specimen sequenced was blood. The clonotype was recovered from a human donor with ulcerative colitis or Crohn's disease, or a healthy co-twin of an affected twin (not recorded which).

The encoded CDR3 is CASSFSDREQYF. This receptor chain uses TRBV28 and TRBJ2-7. The germline V gene specifies MDHEN as CDR1 and SYDVKM as CDR2. Including cysteine and phenylalanine, the CDR3 has 12 amino acids. This entry has no DNA. Extended through the reference TRBV28 and TRBJ2-7 proteins, this CDR3 yields the full variable domain: DVKVTQSSRYLVKRTGEKVFLECVQDMDHENMFWYRQDPGLGLRLIYFSYDVKMKEKGDIPEGYSVSREKKERFSLILESASTNQTSMYLCASSFSDREQYFGPGTRLTVT.